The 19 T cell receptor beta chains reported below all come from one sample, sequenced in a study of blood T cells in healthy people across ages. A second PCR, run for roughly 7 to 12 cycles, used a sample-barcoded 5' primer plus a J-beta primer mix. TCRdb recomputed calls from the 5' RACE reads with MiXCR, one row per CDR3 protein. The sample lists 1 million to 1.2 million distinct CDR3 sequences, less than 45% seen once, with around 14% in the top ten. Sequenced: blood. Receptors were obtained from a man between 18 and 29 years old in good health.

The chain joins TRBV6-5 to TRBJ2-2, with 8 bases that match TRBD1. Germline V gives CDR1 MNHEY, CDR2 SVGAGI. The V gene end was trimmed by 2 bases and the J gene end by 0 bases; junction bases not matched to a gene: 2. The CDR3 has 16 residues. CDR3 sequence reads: CASSYTGGSNTGELFF. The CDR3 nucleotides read TGTGCCAGCAGTTACACAGGGGGGTCGAACACCGGGGAGCTGTTTTTT.

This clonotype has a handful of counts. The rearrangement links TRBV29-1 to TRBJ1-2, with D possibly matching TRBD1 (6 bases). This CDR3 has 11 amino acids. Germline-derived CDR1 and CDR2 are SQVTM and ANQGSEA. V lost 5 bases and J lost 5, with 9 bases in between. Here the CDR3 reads CSVPTGYGYTF. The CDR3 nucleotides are TGCAGCGTTCCGACAGGTTATGGCTACACCTTC.

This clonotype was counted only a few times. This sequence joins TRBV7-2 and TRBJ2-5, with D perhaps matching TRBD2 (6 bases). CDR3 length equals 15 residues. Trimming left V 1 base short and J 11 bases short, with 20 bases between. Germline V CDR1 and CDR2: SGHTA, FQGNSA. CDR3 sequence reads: CASSLESAGRNEQYF. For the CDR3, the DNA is TGTGCCAGCAGCTTAGAATCGGCAGGGAGGAATGAGCAGTACTTC.

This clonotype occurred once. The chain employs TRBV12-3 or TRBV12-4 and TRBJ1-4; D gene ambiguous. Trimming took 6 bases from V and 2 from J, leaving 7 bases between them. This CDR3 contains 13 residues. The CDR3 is CASSRQTNEKLFF. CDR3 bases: TGTGCCAGCAGCCGTCAGACTAATGAAAAACTGTTTTTT.

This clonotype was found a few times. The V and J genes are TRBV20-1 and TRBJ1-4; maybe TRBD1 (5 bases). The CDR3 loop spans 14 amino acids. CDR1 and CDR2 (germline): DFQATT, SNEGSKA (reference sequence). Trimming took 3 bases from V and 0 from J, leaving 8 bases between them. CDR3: CSARGGSTNEKLFF. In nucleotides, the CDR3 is TGCAGTGCTAGGGGGGGATCAACTAATGAAAAACTGTTTTTT.

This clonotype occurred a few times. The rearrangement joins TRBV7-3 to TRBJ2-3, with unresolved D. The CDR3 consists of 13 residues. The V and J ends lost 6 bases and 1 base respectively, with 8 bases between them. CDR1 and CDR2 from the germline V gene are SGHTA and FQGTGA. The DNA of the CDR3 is TGTGCCAGCAGGAGCGCTGGCACAGATACGCAGTATTTT. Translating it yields CASRSAGTDTQYF.

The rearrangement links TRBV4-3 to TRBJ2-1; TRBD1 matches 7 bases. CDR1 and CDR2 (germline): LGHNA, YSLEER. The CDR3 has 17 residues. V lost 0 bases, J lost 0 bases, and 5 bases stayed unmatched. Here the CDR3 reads CASSQDSRTGSYNEQFF. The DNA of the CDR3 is TGCGCCAGCAGCCAAGATTCACGGACAGGCTCCTACAATGAGCAGTTCTTC.

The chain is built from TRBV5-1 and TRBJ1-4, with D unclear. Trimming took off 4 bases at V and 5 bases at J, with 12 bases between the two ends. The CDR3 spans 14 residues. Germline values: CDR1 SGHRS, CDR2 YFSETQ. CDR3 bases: TGCGCCAGCAGCGACGGACCGGGGAATGAAAAACTGTTTTTT. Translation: CASSDGPGNEKLFF.

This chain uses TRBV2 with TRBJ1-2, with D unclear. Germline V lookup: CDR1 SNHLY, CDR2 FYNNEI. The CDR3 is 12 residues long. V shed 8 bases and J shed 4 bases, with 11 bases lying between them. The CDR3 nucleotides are TGTGCCAGCCTCCTGCGCGGCTATGGCTACACCTTC. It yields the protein CASLLRGYGYTF.

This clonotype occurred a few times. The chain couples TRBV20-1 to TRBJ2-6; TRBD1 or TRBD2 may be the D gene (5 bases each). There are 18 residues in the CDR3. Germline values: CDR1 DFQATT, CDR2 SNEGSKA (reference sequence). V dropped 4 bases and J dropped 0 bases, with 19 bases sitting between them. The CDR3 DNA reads TGCAGTGCTATGGTCCGGGACCGAATAAACTCTGGGGCCAACGTCCTGACTTTC. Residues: CSAMVRDRINSGANVLTF.

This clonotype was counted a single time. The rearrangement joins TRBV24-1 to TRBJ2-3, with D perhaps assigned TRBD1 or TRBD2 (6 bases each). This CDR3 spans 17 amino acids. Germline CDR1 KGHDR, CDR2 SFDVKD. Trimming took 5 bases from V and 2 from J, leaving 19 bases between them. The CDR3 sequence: CATSGSGVEGHTDTQYF. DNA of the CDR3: TGTGCCACCAGTGGTTCAGGGGTGGAGGGTCACACAGATACGCAGTATTTT.

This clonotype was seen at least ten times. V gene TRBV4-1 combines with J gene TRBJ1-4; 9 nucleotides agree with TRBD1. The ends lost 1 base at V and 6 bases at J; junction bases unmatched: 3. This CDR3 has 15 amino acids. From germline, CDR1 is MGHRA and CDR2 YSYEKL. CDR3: CASSQGTGDDEKLFF. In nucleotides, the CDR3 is TGCGCCAGCAGCCAAGGGACAGGGGACGATGAAAAACTGTTTTTT.

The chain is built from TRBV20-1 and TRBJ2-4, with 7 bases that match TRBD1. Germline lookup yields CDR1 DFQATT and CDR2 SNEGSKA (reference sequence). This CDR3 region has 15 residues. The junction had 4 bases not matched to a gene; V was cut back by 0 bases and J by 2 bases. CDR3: CSARDSRGTKNIQYF. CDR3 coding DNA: TGCAGTGCTAGAGACTCCAGGGGGACCAAAAACATTCAGTACTTC.

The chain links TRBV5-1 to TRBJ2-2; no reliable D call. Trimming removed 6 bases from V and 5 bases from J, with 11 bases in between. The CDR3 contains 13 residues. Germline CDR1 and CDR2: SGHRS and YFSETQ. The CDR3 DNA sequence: TGCGCCAGCATCTCAGACCTAACCGGGGAGCTGTTTTTT. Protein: CASISDLTGELFF.

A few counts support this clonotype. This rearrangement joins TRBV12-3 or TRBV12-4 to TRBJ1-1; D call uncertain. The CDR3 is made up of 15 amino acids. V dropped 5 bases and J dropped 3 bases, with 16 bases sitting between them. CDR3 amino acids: CASSPYPGSYTEAFF. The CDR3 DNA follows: TGTGCCAGCAGTCCCTATCCGGGGTCTTACACTGAAGCTTTCTTT.

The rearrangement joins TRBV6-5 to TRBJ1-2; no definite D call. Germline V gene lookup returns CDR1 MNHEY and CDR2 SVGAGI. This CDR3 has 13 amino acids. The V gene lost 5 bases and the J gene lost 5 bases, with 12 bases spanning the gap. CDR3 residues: CASSERSEYGYTF. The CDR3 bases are TGTGCCAGCAGTGAGAGGTCGGAGTATGGCTACACCTTC.

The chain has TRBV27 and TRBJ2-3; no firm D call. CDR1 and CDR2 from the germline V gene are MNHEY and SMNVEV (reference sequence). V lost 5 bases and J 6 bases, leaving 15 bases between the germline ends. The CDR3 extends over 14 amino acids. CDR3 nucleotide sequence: TGTGCCAGCAGTCTAGACATATTGTCGGATACGCAGTATTTT. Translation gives CASSLDILSDTQYF.

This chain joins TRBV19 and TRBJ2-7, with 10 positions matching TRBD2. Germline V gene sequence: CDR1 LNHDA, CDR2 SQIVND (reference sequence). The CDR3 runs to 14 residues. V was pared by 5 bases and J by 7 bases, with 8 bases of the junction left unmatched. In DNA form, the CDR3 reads TGTGCCAGTAGTCCCGGGACTAGCGCCAATGAGCAGTACTTC. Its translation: CASSPGTSANEQYF.

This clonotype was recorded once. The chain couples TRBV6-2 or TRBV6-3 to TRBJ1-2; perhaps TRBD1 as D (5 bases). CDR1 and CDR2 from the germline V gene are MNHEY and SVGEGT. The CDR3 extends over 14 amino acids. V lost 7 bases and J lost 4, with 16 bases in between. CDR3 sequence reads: CASTPRDGIYGYTF. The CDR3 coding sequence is TGTGCCAGCACTCCGCGGGACGGGATCTATGGCTACACCTTC.